Each of the 7 T cell receptor beta chains below was sequenced from the same sample in a study of T cells in Graves' hyperthyroidism and ophthalmopathy. Authors of the study amplified TCR beta CDR3 regions from RNA transcripts. The TCR CDR3 first-round RT-PCR relied on the HTBI primer set. Via MiXCR, TCRdb re-called the multiplex PCR reads, giving one row per CDR3 protein. The sample lists around 540,000 distinct CDR3 sequences, around 42% occurring once. Sequencing used peripheral blood or thyroid tissue (not recorded which). All receptors derive from a woman between 18 and 29 years old with Graves' hyperthyroidism.

Regarding this clonotype: A junction end diverges from the germline sequence, so it may reflect a read error. This chain connects TRBV7-9 to TRBJ2-7; perhaps TRBD1 as D (6 bases). Germline CDR1 and CDR2: SEHNR and FQNEAQ (reference sequence). This CDR3 is 15 amino acids long. CDR3 sequence reads: CASSQDSDSTYEQYF. The CDR3 region has the DNA TGCGCCAGCAGCCAAGATTCGGACAGTACGTACGAGCAGTACTTC.

This clonotype has a count of ten or more. V usage is TRBV29-1 and J usage is TRBJ1-5; possible D gene TRBD1, 5 bases. Trimming took 4 bases from V and 4 from J, leaving 11 bases between them. This CDR3 is built from 13 residues. Germline V CDR1 and CDR2: SQVTM, ANQGSEA. CDR3 loop: CSVAYRLNQPQHF. CDR3 sequence (DNA): TGCAGCGTTGCCTACAGGCTGAATCAGCCCCAGCATTTT.

In its sample, this clonotype was seen many times. V usage is TRBV2 and J usage is TRBJ1-2; perhaps TRBD1 as D (5 bases). Trimming left V 2 bases short and J 4 bases short, with 11 bases between. The CDR3 totals 14 residues. Germline lookup yields CDR1 SNHLY and CDR2 FYNNEI. The CDR3 sequence is CASSESADIYGYTF. CDR3 nucleotides: TGTGCCAGCAGTGAATCGGCGGACATCTATGGCTACACCTTC.

This clonotype came up many times. The chain links TRBV7-6 to TRBJ2-5, with 8 bases identical to TRBD1. Germline CDR1 SGHVS, CDR2 FNYEAQ. Unmatched junction bases numbered 4, after V lost 0 bases and J lost 4 bases. This CDR3 is built from 15 residues. CDR3 bases: TGTGCCAGCAGCTTAGCTGGCAGGGGGCTAGAGACCCAGTACTTC. It yields the protein CASSLAGRGLETQYF.

This clonotype was found many times. The chain is built from TRBV19 and TRBJ1-2; possibly TRBD1 for D (6 bases). Deletions cut 8 bases from V and 3 bases from J, with 10 bases between. CDR1 LNHDA and CDR2 SQIVND come from the germline V gene (reference sequence). The CDR3 spans 12 residues. The CDR3 DNA is TGTGCCAGTGACGGACAGTACTATGGCTACACCTTC. It codes for CASDGQYYGYTF.

This clonotype was observed a handful of times. The chain couples TRBV7-9 to TRBJ2-7; perhaps TRBD2 as D (6 bases). V was pared by 7 bases and J by 2 bases, with 15 bases between. The CDR3 is 14 residues long. Germline V gives CDR1 SEHNR, CDR2 FQNEAQ (reference sequence). The CDR3 loop is CASTSWEVPYEQYF. As DNA, the CDR3 is TGTGCCAGCACCTCTTGGGAGGTCCCCTACGAGCAGTACTTC.

CDR3 region: CASSLVPVGETQYF. The CDR3 bases are TGCGCCAGCAGCTTGGTACCTGTAGGGGAGACCCAGTACTTC. The chain couples TRBV5-1 to TRBJ2-5; no firm D call. This CDR3 spans 14 amino acids. Germline loops: CDR1 SGHRS, CDR2 YFSETQ. Deletions cut 0 bases from V and 5 bases from J, with 11 bases between.